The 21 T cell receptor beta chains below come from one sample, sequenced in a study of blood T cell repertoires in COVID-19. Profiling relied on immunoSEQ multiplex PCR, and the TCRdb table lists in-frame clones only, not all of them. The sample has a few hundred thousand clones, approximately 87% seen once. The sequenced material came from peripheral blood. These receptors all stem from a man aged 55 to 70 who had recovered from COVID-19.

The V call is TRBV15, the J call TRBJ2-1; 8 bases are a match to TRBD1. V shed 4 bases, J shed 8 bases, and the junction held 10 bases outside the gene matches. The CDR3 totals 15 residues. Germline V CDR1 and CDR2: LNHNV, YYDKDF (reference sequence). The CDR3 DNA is TGTGCCACCAGCAAGGGAGCAGGGGGCAGGGATGAGCAGTTCTTC. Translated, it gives CATSKGAGGRDEQFF. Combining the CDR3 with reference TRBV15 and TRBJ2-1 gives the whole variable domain DAMVIQNPRYQVTQFGKPVTLSCSQTLNHNVMYWYQQKSSQAPKLLFHYYDKDFNNEADTPDNFQSRRPNTSFCFLDIRSPGLGDTAMYLCATSKGAGGRDEQFFGPGTRLTVL.

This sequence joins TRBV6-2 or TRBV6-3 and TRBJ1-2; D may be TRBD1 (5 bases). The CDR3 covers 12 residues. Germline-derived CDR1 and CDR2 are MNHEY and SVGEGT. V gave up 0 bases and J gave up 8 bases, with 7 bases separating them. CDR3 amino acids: CASSYSTVGYTF. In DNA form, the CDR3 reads TGTGCCAGCAGTTACTCGACAGTCGGCTACACCTTC.

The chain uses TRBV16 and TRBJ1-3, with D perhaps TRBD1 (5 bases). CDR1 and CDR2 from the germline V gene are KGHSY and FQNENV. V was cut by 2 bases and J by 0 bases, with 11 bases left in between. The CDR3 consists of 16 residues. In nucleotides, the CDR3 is TGTGCCAGCAGCCAAAGGGGTGGCGGCTCTGGAAACACCATATATTTT. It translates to CASSQRGGGSGNTIYF.

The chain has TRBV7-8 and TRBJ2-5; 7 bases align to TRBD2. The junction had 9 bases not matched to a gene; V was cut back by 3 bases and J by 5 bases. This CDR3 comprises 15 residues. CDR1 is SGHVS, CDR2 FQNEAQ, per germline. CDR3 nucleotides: TGTGCCAGCAGCTTCACAAGCGGGGCCAGGGAGACCCAGTACTTC. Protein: CASSFTSGARETQYF.

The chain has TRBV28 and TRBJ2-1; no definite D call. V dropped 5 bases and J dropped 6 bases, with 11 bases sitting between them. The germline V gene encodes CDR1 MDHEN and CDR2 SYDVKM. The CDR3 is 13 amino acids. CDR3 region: CASSLYSPNEQFF. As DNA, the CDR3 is TGTGCCAGCAGTCTCTACAGCCCCAATGAGCAGTTCTTC.

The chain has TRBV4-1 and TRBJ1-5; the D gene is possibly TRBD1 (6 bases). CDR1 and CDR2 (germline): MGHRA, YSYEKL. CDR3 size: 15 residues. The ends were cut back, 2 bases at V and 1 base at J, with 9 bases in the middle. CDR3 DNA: TGCGCCAGCAGCCAATTCCAGGGGAGCAATCAGCCCCAGCATTTT. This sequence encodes CASSQFQGSNQPQHF.

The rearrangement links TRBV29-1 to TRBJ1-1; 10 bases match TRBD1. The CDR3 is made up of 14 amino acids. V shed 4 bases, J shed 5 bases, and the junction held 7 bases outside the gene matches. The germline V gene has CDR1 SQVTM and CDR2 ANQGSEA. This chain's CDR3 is CSVGPGQGLTEAFF. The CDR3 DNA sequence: TGCAGCGTTGGTCCGGGACAGGGGTTGACTGAAGCTTTCTTT.

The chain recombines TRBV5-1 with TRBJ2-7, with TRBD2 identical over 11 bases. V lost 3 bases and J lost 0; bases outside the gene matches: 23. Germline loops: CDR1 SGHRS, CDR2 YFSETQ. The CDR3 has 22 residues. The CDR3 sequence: CASSSKGDPSGGRRYPSYEQYF. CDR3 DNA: TGCGCCAGCAGCTCTAAGGGGGATCCTAGCGGGGGGAGACGCTACCCCTCCTACGAGCAGTACTTC. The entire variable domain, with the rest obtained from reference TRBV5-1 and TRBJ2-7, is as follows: KAGVTQTPRYLIKTRGQQVTLSCSPISGHRSVSWYQQTPGQGLQFLFEYFSETQRNKGNFPGRFSGRQFSNSRSEMNVSTLELGDSALYLCASSSKGDPSGGRRYPSYEQYFGPGTRLTVT.

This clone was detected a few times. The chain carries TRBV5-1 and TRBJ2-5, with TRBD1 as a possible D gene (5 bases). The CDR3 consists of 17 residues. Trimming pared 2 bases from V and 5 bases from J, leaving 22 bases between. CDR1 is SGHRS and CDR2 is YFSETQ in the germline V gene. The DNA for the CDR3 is TGCGCCAGCAGCTTAGGGCGTGGGGCAGCCCTGGGGGAGACCCAGTACTTC. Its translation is CASSLGRGAALGETQYF.

CDR3 sequence reads: CASSLTTSGGADTQYF. The CDR3 DNA is TGTGCCAGCAGCCTCACGACTAGCGGGGGTGCAGATACGCAGTATTTT. J is TRBJ2-3 and V is TRBV3-1 (or the pseudogene TRBV3-2), with 12 nucleotides matching TRBD2. Germline V CDR1 and CDR2: LGHDT, YNNKEL (reference sequence). CDR3 length: 16 residues. With 4 bases clipped from V and 4 bases from J, the junction kept 6 bases outside the gene matches.

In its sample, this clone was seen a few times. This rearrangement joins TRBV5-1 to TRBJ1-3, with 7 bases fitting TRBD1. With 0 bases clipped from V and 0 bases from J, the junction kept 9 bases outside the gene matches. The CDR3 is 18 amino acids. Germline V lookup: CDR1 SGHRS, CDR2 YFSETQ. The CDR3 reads CASSLVGTERYSGNTIYF. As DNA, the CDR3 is TGCGCCAGCAGCTTGGTTGGGACAGAAAGATACTCTGGAAACACCATATATTTT.

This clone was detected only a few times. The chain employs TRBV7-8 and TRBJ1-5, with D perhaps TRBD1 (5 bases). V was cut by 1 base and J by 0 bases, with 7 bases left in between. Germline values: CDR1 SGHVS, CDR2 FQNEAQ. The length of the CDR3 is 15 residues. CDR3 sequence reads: CASSLEGNSNQPQHF. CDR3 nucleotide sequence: TGTGCCAGCAGCTTAGAGGGGAATAGCAATCAGCCCCAGCATTTT. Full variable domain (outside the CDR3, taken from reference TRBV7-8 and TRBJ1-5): GAGVSQSPRYKVAKRGQDVALRCDPISGHVSLFWYQQALGQGPEFLTYFQNEAQLDKSGLPSDRFFAERPEGSVSTLKIQRTQQEDSAVYLCASSLEGNSNQPQHFGDGTRLSIL.

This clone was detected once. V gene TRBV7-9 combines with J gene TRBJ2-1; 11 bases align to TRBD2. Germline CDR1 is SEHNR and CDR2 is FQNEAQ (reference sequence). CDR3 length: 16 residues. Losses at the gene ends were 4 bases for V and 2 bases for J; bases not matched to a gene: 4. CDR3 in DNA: TGTGCCAGCAGCTCCTTGACTAGCGGGACCTACAATGAGCAGTTCTTC. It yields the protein CASSSLTSGTYNEQFF.

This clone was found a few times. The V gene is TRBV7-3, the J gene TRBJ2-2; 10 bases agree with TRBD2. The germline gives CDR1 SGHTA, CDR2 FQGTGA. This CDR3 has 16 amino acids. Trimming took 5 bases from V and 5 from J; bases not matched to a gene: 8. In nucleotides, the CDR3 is TGTGCCAGCAGCCCTAGACTAGCGGGCGGAACCGGGGAGCTGTTTTTT. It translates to CASSPRLAGGTGELFF.

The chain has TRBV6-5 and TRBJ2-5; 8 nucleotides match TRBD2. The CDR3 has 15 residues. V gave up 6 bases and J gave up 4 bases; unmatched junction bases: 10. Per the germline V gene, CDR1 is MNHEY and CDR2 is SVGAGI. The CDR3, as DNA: TGTGCCAGCAGGAAGGGACTAGTAGATCTAGAGACCCAGTACTTC. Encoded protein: CASRKGLVDLETQYF.

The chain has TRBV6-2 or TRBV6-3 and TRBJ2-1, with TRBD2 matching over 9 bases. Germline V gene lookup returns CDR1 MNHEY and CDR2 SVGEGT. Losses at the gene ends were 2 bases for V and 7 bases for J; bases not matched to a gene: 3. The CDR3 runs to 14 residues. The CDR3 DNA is TGTGCCAGCAGTTACCTTAGCGGGAGTAATGAGCAGTTCTTC. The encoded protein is CASSYLSGSNEQFF.

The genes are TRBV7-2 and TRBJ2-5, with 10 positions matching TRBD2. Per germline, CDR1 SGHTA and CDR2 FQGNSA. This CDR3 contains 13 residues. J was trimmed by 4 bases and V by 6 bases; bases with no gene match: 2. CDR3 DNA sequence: TGTGCCAGCAGGGGACTAGCGCGAGAGACCCAGTACTTC. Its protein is CASRGLARETQYF.

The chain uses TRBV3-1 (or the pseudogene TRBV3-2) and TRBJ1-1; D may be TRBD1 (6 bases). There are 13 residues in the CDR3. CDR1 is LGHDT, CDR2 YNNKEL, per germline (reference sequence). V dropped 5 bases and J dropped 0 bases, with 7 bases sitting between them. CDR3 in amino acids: CASSRTVNTEAFF. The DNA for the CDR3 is TGTGCCAGCAGCAGGACAGTGAACACTGAAGCTTTCTTT.

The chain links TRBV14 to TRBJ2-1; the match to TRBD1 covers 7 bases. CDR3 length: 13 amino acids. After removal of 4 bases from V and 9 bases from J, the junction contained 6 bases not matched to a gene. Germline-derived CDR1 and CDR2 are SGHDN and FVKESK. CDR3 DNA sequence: TGTGCCAGCAGCCTACAGGGGTACGGTGAGCAGTTCTTC. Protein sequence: CASSLQGYGEQFF.

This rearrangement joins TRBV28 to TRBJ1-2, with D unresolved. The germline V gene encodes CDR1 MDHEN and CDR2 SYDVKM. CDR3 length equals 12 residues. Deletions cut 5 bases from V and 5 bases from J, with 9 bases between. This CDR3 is CASSLQSYGYTF. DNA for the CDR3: TGTGCCAGCAGTCTACAGAGTTATGGCTACACCTTC.

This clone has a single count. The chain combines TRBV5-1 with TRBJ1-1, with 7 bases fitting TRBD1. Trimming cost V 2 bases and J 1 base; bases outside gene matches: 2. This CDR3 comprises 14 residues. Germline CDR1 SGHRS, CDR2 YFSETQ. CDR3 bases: TGCGCCAGCAGCTTCCGGGACAGGAACACTGAAGCTTTCTTT. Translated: CASSFRDRNTEAFF. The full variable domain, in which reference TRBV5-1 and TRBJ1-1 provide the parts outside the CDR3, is KAGVTQTPRYLIKTRGQQVTLSCSPISGHRSVSWYQQTPGQGLQFLFEYFSETQRNKGNFPGRFSGRQFSNSRSEMNVSTLELGDSALYLCASSFRDRNTEAFFGQGTRLTVV.